These T cell receptor beta chains were read from a single sample in a study of T cell repertoires in cytomegalovirus infection. MiXCR, applied by TCRdb to the reads, yields one record per CDR3 protein. This sample has roughly 600,000 distinct CDR3 sequences, with approximately 24% found just once. The sequenced sample was CD8+ T cells from PBMCs. These receptor sequences come from a human donor in good health (CMV status not recorded). Some clones in this sample may be carry-over from other donors' samples. Both conserved end residues are part of each CDR3. Clone size is shown for a subset of rows, as once, few, many or a class of expanded clone.

j_call clone_size v_call cdr3_aa
TRBJ2-3 - TRBV7-8 CASSLPLGEADTQYF
TRBJ2-1 - TRBV29-1 CSVEDPRQGAYNEQFF
TRBJ1-1 - TRBV19 CASSMTGWANTEAFF
TRBJ1-5 few TRBV4-3 CASSQHQDRGFSNQPQHF
TRBJ2-1 few TRBV6-2/TRBV6-3 CASSYSNSNEQFF
TRBJ1-1 few TRBV7-6 CASRPSRDSLTEAFF
TRBJ2-2 few TRBV6-2/TRBV6-3 CASSHAGQAELFF
TRBJ2-3 - TRBV7-9 CASSWGGAPTDTQYF
TRBJ2-5 many TRBV6-6 CASSYVTDGETQYF
TRBJ1-1 many TRBV7-8 CASSDSGNTEAFF
TRBJ1-5 - TRBV19 CASSSIQGTSNQPQHF
TRBJ2-7 - TRBV6-2/TRBV6-3 CASSYGTRIYEQYF
TRBJ2-3 - TRBV27 CASSLSDFNTQYF
TRBJ1-1 - TRBV6-6 CASSYSKLSGVNTEAFF
TRBJ1-5 few TRBV15 CATSRDGRPQHF
TRBJ2-5 many TRBV4-1 CASSRQLAGGLETQYF
TRBJ1-2 few TRBV4-2 CASSPDSSIGYTF
TRBJ2-5 - TRBV28 CASSTKRKGEGSETQYF
TRBJ2-1 - TRBV27 CASRPDYPWNEQFF
TRBJ2-6 - TRBV28 CASRTPRANREVSGVNVLTF
TRBJ1-6 once TRBV7-9 CASSDQGSSYNSPLHF
TRBJ1-1 - TRBV7-9 CASSWLTEHTEAFF
TRBJ1-1 many TRBV12-3/TRBV12-4 CASSLAAGNTEAFF
TRBJ2-3 few TRBV10-3 CAIRPSGGAGDTQYF
TRBJ2-1 few TRBV20-1 CSARVRGNNEQFF
TRBJ1-1 few TRBV6-2/TRBV6-3 CASRPLLGAMNTEAFF
TRBJ2-7 few TRBV29-1 CSVEAGISSYEQYF
TRBJ2-5 many TRBV7-2 CASSFDDWTGGETQYF
TRBJ1-1 - TRBV29-1 CSVEVRTWRDMNTEAFF
TRBJ2-1 few TRBV9 CASSSPTGTGEVYEQFF
TRBJ2-7 many TRBV7-8 CASSHTGTVLEQYF
TRBJ1-1 many TRBV7-6 CASSFLPGQNTEAFF
TRBJ2-5 - TRBV20-1 CSARVQGARETQYF
TRBJ2-7 - TRBV7-9 CASSLTSGGPNPYEQYF
TRBJ2-1 - TRBV4-1 CASSPKAQYNEQFF
TRBJ1-1 few TRBV28 CATEGQGASEAFF
TRBJ2-1 many TRBV7-9 CASSWEPIVEQFF
TRBJ2-1 few TRBV10-2 CASRWTSGGPGNEQFF
TRBJ2-1 many TRBV7-6 CASTGGPLNEQFF
TRBJ2-1 - TRBV7-3 CASSLGEGQGIHEQFF
TRBJ2-7 few TRBV20-1 CSANPDRNYEQYF
TRBJ2-1 few TRBV2 CASSDPVQGADEQFF